Listed below are T cell receptor beta chains from one sample, sequenced in a study of T cell responses to AZD1222 COVID-19 vaccine. Using immunoSEQ multiplex PCR, the repertoire was profiled, and TCRdb retains in-frame clones only, with some absent. This table has about 150,000 clones, 65% to 90% appearing once. Sequenced material: peripheral blood, taken 28 days after the second dose of the MenACWY control vaccine. These receptors were obtained from an adult who received the MenACWY meningococcal vaccine as a control. Each CDR3 is given with its conserved first and last residue. The order of the fields is J gene, clone size, D gene, V gene, CDR3 DNA, CDR3 protein. The D gene is left open where the match is weak. Size is omitted from some rows. Given values are once, few, many or a class for expanded clones.

j_call: TRBJ1-1
clone_size: few
d_call: TRBD1
v_call: TRBV6-5
cdr3_nt: TGTGCCAGCAGTCGACAGGGAGGGAGCCGAGCTTTCTTT
cdr3_aa: CASSRQGGSRAFF

j_call: TRBJ1-2
clone_size: -
d_call: -
v_call: TRBV6-1
cdr3_nt: TGTGCCAGCAGTGAACTCGGGGGACGGGAGGGCTATGGCTACACCTTC
cdr3_aa: CASSELGGREGYGYTF

j_call: TRBJ2-2
clone_size: -
d_call: TRBD2
v_call: TRBV2
cdr3_nt: TGTGCCAGCAGTGAAGTGCGGGGGGTCACCGGGGAGCTGTTTTTT
cdr3_aa: CASSEVRGVTGELFF

j_call: TRBJ2-1
clone_size: once
d_call: TRBD2
v_call: TRBV5-4
cdr3_nt: TGTGCCAGCAGCTCGCCCTGGCGGGAGGGTAGGGATGAGCAGTTCTTC
cdr3_aa: CASSSPWREGRDEQFF

j_call: TRBJ2-7
clone_size: -
d_call: -
v_call: TRBV27
cdr3_nt: TGTGCCAGCAGTTTATCCCAGAAAACCAACTACGAGCAGTACTTC
cdr3_aa: CASSLSQKTNYEQYF

j_call: TRBJ1-1
clone_size: -
d_call: -
v_call: TRBV5-4
cdr3_nt: TGTGCCAGCAGCTTGGACGAGGGGAACACTGAAGCTTTCTTT
cdr3_aa: CASSLDEGNTEAFF

j_call: TRBJ2-3
clone_size: -
d_call: -
v_call: TRBV3-1/TRBV3-2
cdr3_nt: TGTGCCAGCAGTCAATCCCGGGGCGGTACGCAGTATTTT
cdr3_aa: CASSQSRGGTQYF

j_call: TRBJ2-5
clone_size: -
d_call: TRBD1
v_call: TRBV15
cdr3_nt: TGTGCCACCAGCAAACAGAACCTGGGACAGCATCAAGAGACCCAGTACTTC
cdr3_aa: CATSKQNLGQHQETQYF

j_call: TRBJ2-3
clone_size: -
d_call: -
v_call: TRBV4-1
cdr3_nt: TGCGCCAGCAGCCAAGTCGGGTCGCGCACAGATGCGCAGTATTTT
cdr3_aa: CASSQVGSRTDAQYF

j_call: TRBJ1-4
clone_size: -
d_call: -
v_call: TRBV5-1
cdr3_nt: TGCGCCAGCAGCTTGGATGGACTTAATGAAAAACTGTTTTTT
cdr3_aa: CASSLDGLNEKLFF

j_call: TRBJ2-5
clone_size: -
d_call: -
v_call: TRBV30
cdr3_nt: TGTGCCTGGGGGGGGACTGCGTACCAAGAGACCCAGTACTTC
cdr3_aa: CAWGGTAYQETQYF

j_call: TRBJ2-1
clone_size: -
d_call: -
v_call: TRBV5-1
cdr3_nt: TGCGCCAGCAGCTTGGTTCCAGGGAACGACAATGAGCAGTTCTTC
cdr3_aa: CASSLVPGNDNEQFF

j_call: TRBJ2-5
clone_size: -
d_call: -
v_call: TRBV5-1
cdr3_nt: TGCGCCAGCAGGCAGGCCAGCCCCGGCCAAGAGACCCAGTACTTC
cdr3_aa: CASRQASPGQETQYF

j_call: TRBJ1-1
clone_size: -
d_call: -
v_call: TRBV30
cdr3_nt: TGTGCCTGGAGTGTAGAGGTAGCGAACACTGAAGCTTTCTTT
cdr3_aa: CAWSVEVANTEAFF

j_call: TRBJ1-2
clone_size: -
d_call: TRBD1
v_call: TRBV5-1
cdr3_nt: TGCGCCAGCAGCGCCAGGGGGGATGGCTACACCTTC
cdr3_aa: CASSARGDGYTF

j_call: TRBJ2-5
clone_size: -
d_call: -
v_call: TRBV19
cdr3_nt: TGTGCCAGTAGTAAACGGGGCCGCGATAGGTGGGAGACCCAGTACTTC
cdr3_aa: CASSKRGRDRWETQYF

j_call: TRBJ1-1
clone_size: -
d_call: TRBD1
v_call: TRBV28
cdr3_nt: TGTGCCAGCAGTTCATACAGGGGTTCGTGGAACACTGAAGCTTTCTTT
cdr3_aa: CASSSYRGSWNTEAFF

j_call: TRBJ2-7
clone_size: -
d_call: -
v_call: TRBV2
cdr3_nt: TGTGCCAGCAGTGAAGAAGAGGGAGCCTACGAGCAGTACTTC
cdr3_aa: CASSEEEGAYEQYF

j_call: TRBJ2-2
clone_size: -
d_call: -
v_call: TRBV11-3
cdr3_nt: TGTGCCAGCAGCTTAATGAGCGCTAACACCGGGGAGCTGTTTTTT
cdr3_aa: CASSLMSANTGELFF

j_call: TRBJ2-7
clone_size: -
d_call: -
v_call: TRBV4-1
cdr3_nt: TGCGCCAGCAGCCAAGAGATCATAACAGCCTACGAGCAGTACTTC
cdr3_aa: CASSQEIITAYEQYF

j_call: TRBJ1-1
clone_size: -
d_call: -
v_call: TRBV12-3/TRBV12-4
cdr3_nt: TGTGCCAGCAGTTTATCGGTGAACACTGAAGCTTTCTTT
cdr3_aa: CASSLSVNTEAFF

j_call: TRBJ1-2
clone_size: -
d_call: TRBD1
v_call: TRBV19
cdr3_nt: TGTGCCAGTAGTAATCCCGGGACAGCCTATGGCTACACCTTC
cdr3_aa: CASSNPGTAYGYTF

j_call: TRBJ1-5
clone_size: -
d_call: TRBD1
v_call: TRBV28
cdr3_nt: TGTGCCAGCAGCCTCACCCAGGGGGGCAATCAGCCCCAGCATTTT
cdr3_aa: CASSLTQGGNQPQHF

j_call: TRBJ1-1
clone_size: once
d_call: -
v_call: TRBV28
cdr3_nt: TGTGCCAGCAGTACAGGGTGGGAAGCTTTCTTT
cdr3_aa: CASSTGWEAFF

j_call: TRBJ2-3
clone_size: -
d_call: -
v_call: TRBV15
cdr3_nt: TGTGCCACCAGCAGGGTCACAGATACGCAGTATTTT
cdr3_aa: CATSRVTDTQYF

j_call: TRBJ1-2
clone_size: -
d_call: -
v_call: TRBV19
cdr3_nt: TGTGCCAGTAGCTGGAACGTTTGGGGACATGGCTACACCTTC
cdr3_aa: CASSWNVWGHGYTF

j_call: TRBJ2-2
clone_size: -
d_call: TRBD1
v_call: TRBV7-9
cdr3_nt: TGTGCCAGCAGCCCCAGGGGGACCGGGGAGCTGTTTTTT
cdr3_aa: CASSPRGTGELFF

j_call: TRBJ2-7
clone_size: -
d_call: -
v_call: TRBV11-3
cdr3_nt: TGTGCCAGCACCGAACGGCAGGGCCGAACCCCCTACGAGCAGTACTTC
cdr3_aa: CASTERQGRTPYEQYF

j_call: TRBJ2-2
clone_size: -
d_call: TRBD2
v_call: TRBV4-3
cdr3_nt: TGCGCCAGCAGCCAAGATCTTGGACTAGTCTTGTCCGGGGAGCTGTTTTTT
cdr3_aa: CASSQDLGLVLSGELFF

j_call: TRBJ2-2
clone_size: -
d_call: -
v_call: TRBV9
cdr3_nt: TGTGCCAGCAGCGTAGCGGACAGAAAGAACACCGGGGAGCTGTTTTTT
cdr3_aa: CASSVADRKNTGELFF

j_call: TRBJ1-1
clone_size: -
d_call: -
v_call: TRBV30
cdr3_nt: TGTGCCTGCCTCCAGGTGGGCACTGAAGCTTTCTTT
cdr3_aa: CACLQVGTEAFF

j_call: TRBJ2-7
clone_size: -
d_call: -
v_call: TRBV5-4
cdr3_nt: TGTGCCAGCAGCTTCGACCCAATAGAGTACGAGCAGTACTTC
cdr3_aa: CASSFDPIEYEQYF

j_call: TRBJ1-5
clone_size: -
d_call: TRBD1
v_call: TRBV5-1
cdr3_nt: TGCGCCAGCAGCTTGGGGGACAGGGGTGGCAATCAGCCCCAGCATTTT
cdr3_aa: CASSLGDRGGNQPQHF

j_call: TRBJ2-3
clone_size: -
d_call: TRBD2
v_call: TRBV5-5
cdr3_nt: TGTGCCAGCATCCTAAGCGGGGGCACAGATACGCAGTATTTT
cdr3_aa: CASILSGGTDTQYF

j_call: TRBJ1-2
clone_size: few
d_call: -
v_call: TRBV9
cdr3_nt: TGTGCCAGCAGCGTAAGCACAGGAAACTATGGCTACACCTTC
cdr3_aa: CASSVSTGNYGYTF

j_call: TRBJ1-1
clone_size: -
d_call: -
v_call: TRBV3-1/TRBV3-2
cdr3_nt: TGTGCCAGCAGCCCTACATGGGCGGATGCTGAAGCTTTCTTT
cdr3_aa: CASSPTWADAEAFF

j_call: TRBJ1-6
clone_size: -
d_call: TRBD1
v_call: TRBV28
cdr3_nt: TGTGCCAGCAGTTCGCCGGGACAGAATTATAATTCACCCCTCCACTTT
cdr3_aa: CASSSPGQNYNSPLHF

j_call: TRBJ2-7
clone_size: -
d_call: -
v_call: TRBV7-9
cdr3_nt: TGTGCCAGCAGCTTAGCGCTGGGGATCGAGCAGTACTTC
cdr3_aa: CASSLALGIEQYF

j_call: TRBJ2-5
clone_size: -
d_call: TRBD2
v_call: TRBV7-6
cdr3_nt: TGTGCCAGCAGCTTAGGACTAGCGGGGGGGCAAGAGACCCAGTACTTC
cdr3_aa: CASSLGLAGGQETQYF

j_call: TRBJ1-6
clone_size: -
d_call: TRBD1
v_call: TRBV18
cdr3_nt: TGTGCCAGCTCACCATCTCGGACAGGGGTCGATTCACCCCTCCACTTT
cdr3_aa: CASSPSRTGVDSPLHF

j_call: TRBJ1-1
clone_size: -
d_call: -
v_call: TRBV5-1
cdr3_nt: TGCGCCAGCAGCTTGTTAGAGAGCGGCACTGAAGCTTTCTTT
cdr3_aa: CASSLLESGTEAFF

j_call: TRBJ2-1
clone_size: once
d_call: TRBD2
v_call: TRBV4-3
cdr3_nt: TGCGCCAGCAGCCAAGATCCTGGGCTAGCGGGGTACTACAATGAGCAGTTCTTC
cdr3_aa: CASSQDPGLAGYYNEQFF

j_call: TRBJ2-1
clone_size: -
d_call: -
v_call: TRBV2
cdr3_nt: TGTGCCAGCAGAACGGATTCCTACAATGAGCAGTTCTTC
cdr3_aa: CASRTDSYNEQFF

j_call: TRBJ1-2
clone_size: -
d_call: TRBD1
v_call: TRBV28
cdr3_nt: TGTGCCAGCAGTCTCCAGGGGGGTAACTATGGCTACACCTTC
cdr3_aa: CASSLQGGNYGYTF

j_call: TRBJ2-1
clone_size: -
d_call: TRBD2
v_call: TRBV29-1
cdr3_nt: TGCAGCGTTGAAGCTCTTGGTCAGCGGGAGGGCCGGTTCTTC
cdr3_aa: CSVEALGQREGRFF